Included here is one T cell receptor beta chain sequence, with context. Its antigen is not known. Germline CDR1 SGHAT, CDR2 FQNNGV. Trimming left V 6 bases short and J 3 bases short, with 14 bases between. This CDR3 contains 14 residues. This sample was taken from a study of cytomegalovirus exposure and HLA in healthy donors. 13 Jbeta primers and 60 Vbeta primers were used for the PCR. Clones were sequenced by immunoSEQ multiplex PCR, and TCRdb holds only the in-frame ones, with some missing. The sample gives about 170,000 clones, 60% to 85% of which show up once; 0.65% to 0.85% is in the top ten. General observations from the study: It was likely that a cluster of highly shared sequence variants was a sequencing artifact. Later analysis reportedly placed an Asian-associated ancestry cluster below the roughly 630-donor mean in N-insertions. After further analysis at a later stage, roughly 15,000 TCR beta sequences were associated with HLA alleles at 0.05 false discovery rate.

The J gene is TRBJ1-2, the V gene TRBV11-2, with D tentatively TRBD1 (6 bases). The specimen was PBMCs. This TCR was recovered from a female donor in good health and CMV-seronegative. As DNA, the CDR3 is TGTGCCAGCAGTTTATCCGGGACATACTATGGCTACACCTTC. It yields the protein CASSLSGTYYGYTF.